This T cell receptor beta chain was recovered during a study of blood T cell repertoires in COVID-19. Produced via immunoSEQ multiplex PCR; TCRdb's table is partial and in-frame only. The data hold some 100,000 clones, with approximately 83% observed a single time. Losses at the gene ends were 7 bases for V and 0 bases for J; bases not matched to a gene: 6. The germline V gene has CDR1 LNHDA and CDR2 SQIVND (reference sequence). This CDR3 comprises 16 residues. Donors in Cohort 3 who had recovered were those with two negative PCRs, healthcare professional clearance, or resolution of their symptoms. The sequence derives from a woman aged 50 to 60 who had recovered from COVID-19. The sequenced material came from PBMCs or T cells enriched from blood (not recorded which). This chain links TRBV19 with TRBJ2-6; 7 bases map to TRBD1. CDR3 residues: CASTRQGYSGANVLTF. The CDR3 bases are TGTGCCAGTACCCGACAGGGATACTCTGGGGCCAACGTCCTGACTTTC.